Below, 4 T cell receptor beta chains from the same sample are listed, as sequenced in a study of T-cell memory formation after mild COVID-19. TCRdb re-derived calls from the 5' RACE reads in MiXCR, one entry per CDR3 protein. Of about 610,000 distinct CDR3 sequences listed, 15% to 20% were seen once; the top ten hold roughly 7.8%. The specimen was PBMCs or a T cell subset sorted from them (not recorded which). The receptors originated from an adult woman who had mild COVID-19 (a few samples of this study predate the infection). Cell type and time point are not known.

The J gene is TRBJ1-1, the V gene TRBV6-5, with D perhaps TRBD1 (6 bases). CDR1 and CDR2 (germline): MNHEY, SVGAGI. V was cut by 2 bases and J by 4 bases, with 14 bases left in between. The CDR3 is 15 amino acids. The chain's CDR3 is CASSYGQGRVTEAFF. Written as DNA, the CDR3 is TGTGCCAGCAGTTACGGGCAGGGGAGAGTCACTGAAGCTTTCTTT.

This clonotype has a handful of counts. The chain combines TRBV9 with TRBJ2-5, with D maybe TRBD1 (5 bases). The germline V gene encodes CDR1 SGDLS and CDR2 YYNGEE. The V end lost 4 bases, the J end lost 2 bases, and 12 bases lay between the germline ends. The CDR3 is made up of 14 amino acids. The CDR3 spells CASSFDRSQETQYF. The CDR3 bases are TGTGCCAGCAGCTTTGACAGAAGTCAAGAGACCCAGTACTTC.

The chain combines TRBV11-2 with TRBJ2-1; TRBD1 or TRBD2 may be the D gene (7 bases each). Looked up from germline, CDR1 is SGHAT and CDR2 is FQNNGV. Trimming took 5 bases from V and 2 from J, leaving 16 bases between them. CDR3 size: 16 residues. CDR3 loop: CASSPGGATPYNEQFF. The CDR3 DNA reads TGTGCCAGCAGCCCAGGGGGGGCGACCCCCTACAATGAGCAGTTCTTC.

Many counts were recorded for this clonotype. This chain connects TRBV7-2 to TRBJ1-5; unclear D gene. V lost 5 bases and J lost 7, with 15 bases in between. This CDR3 spans 14 amino acids. Germline loops: CDR1 SGHTA, CDR2 FQGNSA. DNA for the CDR3: TGTGCCAGCAGCCTCAGCCCGGAATGGCAGCCCCAGCATTTT. Its protein product is CASSLSPEWQPQHF.